These T cell receptor beta chains were read from a single sample in a study of CD8+CD57+ T cells in acquired aplastic anemia. TCRdb analysed the reads with MiXCR anew, one entry per CDR3 protein. The table has around 500,000 distinct CDR3 sequences, less than 35% seen once. The specimen was sorted CD4+, CD8+, or CD8+CD57+ T cells (not recorded which) from PBMCs. The receptor source for this set is a human donor with aplastic anemia. Both conserved end residues are part of each CDR3.

j_call,v_call,cdr3_aa
TRBJ2-1,TRBV19,CASRVGGGAYNEQFF
TRBJ2-7,TRBV12-3/TRBV12-4,CASLAGGSEQYF
TRBJ1-1,TRBV12-3/TRBV12-4,CASTTHPGQGYTEAFF
TRBJ2-5,TRBV20-1,CSAPSGSGQETQYF
TRBJ2-2,TRBV25-1,CASAGTGVGELFF
TRBJ1-2,TRBV9,CASSPRDRLANYGYTF
TRBJ2-3,TRBV9,CASSVGSPGTDTQYF
TRBJ1-2,TRBV11-2,CASSPQRETGYTF
TRBJ1-5,TRBV15,CATSREVPRNQPQHF
TRBJ2-7,TRBV7-2,CASSYRDSYEQYF
TRBJ2-7,TRBV12-3/TRBV12-4,CASSLAIQGTREQYF
TRBJ2-2,TRBV2,CASRGAGGRGTGELFF
TRBJ2-1,TRBV29-1,CSVDVAGVGFGEQFF